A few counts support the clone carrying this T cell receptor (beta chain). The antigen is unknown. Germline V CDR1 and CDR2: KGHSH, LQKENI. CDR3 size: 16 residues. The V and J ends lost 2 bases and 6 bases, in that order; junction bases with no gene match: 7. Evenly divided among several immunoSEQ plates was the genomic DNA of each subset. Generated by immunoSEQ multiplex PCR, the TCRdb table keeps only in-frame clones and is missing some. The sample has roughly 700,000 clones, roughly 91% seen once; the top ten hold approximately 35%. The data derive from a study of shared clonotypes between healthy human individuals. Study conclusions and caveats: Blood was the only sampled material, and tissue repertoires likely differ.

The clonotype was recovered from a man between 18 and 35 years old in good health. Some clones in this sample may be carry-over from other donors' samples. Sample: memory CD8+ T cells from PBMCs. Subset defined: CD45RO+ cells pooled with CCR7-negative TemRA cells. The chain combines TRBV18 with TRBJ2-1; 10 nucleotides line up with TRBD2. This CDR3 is CASSPKAGGPSNEQFF. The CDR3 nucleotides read TGTGCCAGCTCACCAAAAGCGGGAGGGCCGAGCAATGAGCAGTTCTTC.